What follows describes a single T cell receptor beta chain. The donors were members of the validation cohort, which comprised 90 to 150 subjects and was separate from the first cohort of 666 subjects. CDR3 length: 13 residues. The V end was cut by 2 bases, the J end by 8 bases, with 12 bases between. Germline CDR1 is SGHVS and CDR2 is FQNEAQ. The sample belongs to a study of cytomegalovirus exposure and HLA in healthy donors. Method: immunoSEQ multiplex PCR; TCRdb's copy keeps in-frame clones and lacks some. This table holds some 99,000 clones, around nine tenths found once. The V and J genes are TRBV7-8 and TRBJ1-2; a possible D gene is TRBD1 (5 bases). The source of this sequence is a woman between 18 and 29 years old in good health and CMV-seronegative. The sequenced material came from PBMCs. CDR3 nucleotides: TGTGCCAGCAGCTTAAGGGATGGGGGGGGCTACACCTTC. Its protein product is CASSLRDGGGYTF.